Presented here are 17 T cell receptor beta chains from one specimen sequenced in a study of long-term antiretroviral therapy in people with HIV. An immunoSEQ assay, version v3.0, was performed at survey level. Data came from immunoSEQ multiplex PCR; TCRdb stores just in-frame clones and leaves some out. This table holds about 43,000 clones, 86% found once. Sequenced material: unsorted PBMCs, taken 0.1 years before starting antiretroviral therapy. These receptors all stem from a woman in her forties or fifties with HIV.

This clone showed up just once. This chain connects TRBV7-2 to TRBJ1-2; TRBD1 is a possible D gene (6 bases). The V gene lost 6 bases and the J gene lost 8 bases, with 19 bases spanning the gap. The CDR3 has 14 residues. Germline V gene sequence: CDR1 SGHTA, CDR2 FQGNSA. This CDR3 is CASRMGRGADGYTF. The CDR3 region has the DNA TGTGCCAGCAGGATGGGGAGGGGGGCGGACGGCTACACCTTC.

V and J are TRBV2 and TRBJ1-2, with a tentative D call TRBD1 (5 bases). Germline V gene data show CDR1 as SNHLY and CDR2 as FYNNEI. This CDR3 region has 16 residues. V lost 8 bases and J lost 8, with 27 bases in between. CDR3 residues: CASSPDGGSPLVGYTF. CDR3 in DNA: TGTGCCAGCTCACCGGACGGGGGGTCTCCGTTGGTAGGCTACACCTTC.

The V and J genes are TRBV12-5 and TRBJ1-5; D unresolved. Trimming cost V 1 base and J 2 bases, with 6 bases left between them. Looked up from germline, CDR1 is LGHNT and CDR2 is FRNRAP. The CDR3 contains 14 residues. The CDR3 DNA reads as TGTGCTAGTGGTTTGGCCCTTGGCAATCAGCCCCAGCATTTT. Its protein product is CASGLALGNQPQHF.

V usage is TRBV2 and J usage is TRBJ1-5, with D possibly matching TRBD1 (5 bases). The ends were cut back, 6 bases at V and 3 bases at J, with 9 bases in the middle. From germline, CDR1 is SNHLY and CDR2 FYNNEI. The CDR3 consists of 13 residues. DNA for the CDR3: TGTGCCAGCAGCTACGGGGCCAATCAGCCCCAGCATTTT. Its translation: CASSYGANQPQHF. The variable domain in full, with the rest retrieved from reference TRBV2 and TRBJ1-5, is EPEVTQTPSHQVTQMGQEVILRCVPISNHLYFYWYRQILGQKVEFLVSFYNNEISEKSEIFDDQFSVERPDGSNFTLKIRSTKLEDSAMYFCASSYGANQPQHFGDGTRLSIL.

CDR3 DNA sequence: TGTGCCAGCTCACCGTTTGGGGATACGCAGTATTTT. Translating it yields CASSPFGDTQYF. The rearrangement uses TRBV18 and TRBJ2-3, with D uncertain. Trimming stripped 3 bases from V and 6 bases from J, with 7 bases between. CDR1 is KGHSH and CDR2 is LQKENI in the germline V gene. There are 12 residues in the CDR3.

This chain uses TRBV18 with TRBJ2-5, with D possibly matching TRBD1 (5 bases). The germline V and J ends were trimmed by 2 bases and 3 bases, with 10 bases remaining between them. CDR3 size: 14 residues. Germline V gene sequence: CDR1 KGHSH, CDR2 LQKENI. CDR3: CASSPFGQEETQYF. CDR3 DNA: TGTGCCAGCTCACCATTTGGACAAGAAGAGACCCAGTACTTC. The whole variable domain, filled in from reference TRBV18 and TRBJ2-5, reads NAGVMQNPRHLVRRRGQEARLRCSPMKGHSHVYWYRQLPEEGLKFMVYLQKENIIDESGMPKERFSAEFPKEGPSILRIQQVVRGDSAAYFCASSPFGQEETQYFGPGTRLLVL.

CDR3 DNA: TGTGCCAGCAGCCGACAGGGACAAATTAATCAGCCCCAGCATTTT. It translates to CASSRQGQINQPQHF. This chain joins TRBV5-5 and TRBJ1-5; 7 bases align to TRBD1. Germline lookup yields CDR1 SGHKS and CDR2 YYEKEE (reference sequence). Unmatched junction bases numbered 8, after V lost 4 bases and J lost 4 bases. The CDR3 loop spans 15 amino acids.

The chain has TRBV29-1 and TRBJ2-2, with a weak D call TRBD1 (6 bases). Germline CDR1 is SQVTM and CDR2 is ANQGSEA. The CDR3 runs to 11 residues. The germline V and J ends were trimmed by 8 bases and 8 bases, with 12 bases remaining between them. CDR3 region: CSFPRGGELFF. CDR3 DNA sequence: TGCAGCTTCCCCAGGGGAGGGGAGCTGTTTTTT.

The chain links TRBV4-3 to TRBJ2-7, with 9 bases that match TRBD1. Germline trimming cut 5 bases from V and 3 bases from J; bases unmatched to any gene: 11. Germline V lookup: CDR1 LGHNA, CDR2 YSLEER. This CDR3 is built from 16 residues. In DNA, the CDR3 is TGCGCCAGCAGCTCTCGTCTGGGACAGGGAGGCTACGAGCAGTACTTC. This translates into CASSSRLGQGGYEQYF.

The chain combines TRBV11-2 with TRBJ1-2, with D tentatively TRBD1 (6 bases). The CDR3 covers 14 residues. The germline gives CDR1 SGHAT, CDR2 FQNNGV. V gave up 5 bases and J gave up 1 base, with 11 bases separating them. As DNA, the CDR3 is TGTGCCAGCAGCGGACAGATTCTTAACTATGGCTACACCTTC. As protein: CASSGQILNYGYTF.

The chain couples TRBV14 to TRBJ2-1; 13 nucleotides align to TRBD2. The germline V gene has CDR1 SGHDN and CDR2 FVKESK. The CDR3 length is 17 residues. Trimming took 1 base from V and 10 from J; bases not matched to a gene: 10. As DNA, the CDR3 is TGTGCCAGCAGCCAAGGACTAGCGGGGGGCGAAAGAGGGGAGCAGTTCTTC. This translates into CASSQGLAGGERGEQFF. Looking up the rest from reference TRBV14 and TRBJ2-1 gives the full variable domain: EAGVTQFPSHSVIEKGQTVTLRCDPISGHDNLYWYRRVMGKEIKFLLHFVKESKQDESGMPNNRFLAERTGGTYSTLKVQPAELEDSGVYFCASSQGLAGGERGEQFFGPGTRLTVL.

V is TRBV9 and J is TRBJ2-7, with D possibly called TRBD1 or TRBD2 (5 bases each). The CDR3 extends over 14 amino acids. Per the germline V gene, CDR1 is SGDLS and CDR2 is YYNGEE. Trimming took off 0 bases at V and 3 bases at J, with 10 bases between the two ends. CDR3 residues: CASSVGDGHYEQYF. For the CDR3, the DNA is TGTGCCAGCAGCGTAGGGGACGGACACTACGAGCAGTACTTC.

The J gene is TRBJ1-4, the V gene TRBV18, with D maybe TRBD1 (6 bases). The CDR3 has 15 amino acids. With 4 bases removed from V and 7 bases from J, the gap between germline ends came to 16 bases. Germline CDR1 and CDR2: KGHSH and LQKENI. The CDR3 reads CASSHRQEGREKLFF. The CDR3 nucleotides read TGTGCCAGCTCACACCGACAGGAGGGGCGTGAAAAACTGTTTTTT.

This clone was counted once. Here the CDR3 DNA reads TGCGCCAGCAGTGAAGCAGGGGCTAGCACAGATACGCAGTATTTT. Encoded protein: CASSEAGASTDTQYF. The chain couples TRBV10-1 to TRBJ2-3; tentative D call: TRBD1 (6 bases). Germline CDR1 WNHNN, CDR2 SYGVQD (reference sequence). The CDR3 is 15 amino acids. Deletions cut 3 bases from V and 0 bases from J, with 10 bases between.

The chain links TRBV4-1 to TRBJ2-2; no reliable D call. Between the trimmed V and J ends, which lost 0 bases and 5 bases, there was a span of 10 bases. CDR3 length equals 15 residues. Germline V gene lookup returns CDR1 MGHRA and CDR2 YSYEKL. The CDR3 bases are TGCGCCAGCAGCCAAGATCATCCACAAACCGGGGAGCTGTTTTTT. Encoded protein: CASSQDHPQTGELFF.

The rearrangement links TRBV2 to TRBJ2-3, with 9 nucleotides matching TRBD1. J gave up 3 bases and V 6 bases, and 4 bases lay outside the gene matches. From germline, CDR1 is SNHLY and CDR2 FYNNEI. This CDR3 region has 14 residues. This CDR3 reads CASRKDRGTDTQYF. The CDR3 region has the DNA TGTGCCAGCAGAAAGGACAGGGGTACAGATACGCAGTATTTT. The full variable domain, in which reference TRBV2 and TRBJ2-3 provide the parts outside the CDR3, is EPEVTQTPSHQVTQMGQEVILRCVPISNHLYFYWYRQILGQKVEFLVSFYNNEISEKSEIFDDQFSVERPDGSNFTLKIRSTKLEDSAMYFCASRKDRGTDTQYFGPGTRLTVL.

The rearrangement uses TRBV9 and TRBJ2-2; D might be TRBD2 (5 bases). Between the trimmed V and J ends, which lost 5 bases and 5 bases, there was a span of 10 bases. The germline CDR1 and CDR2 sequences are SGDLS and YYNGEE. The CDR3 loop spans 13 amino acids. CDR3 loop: CASSLRGTGELFF. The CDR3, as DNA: TGTGCCAGCAGTCTTAGAGGGACCGGGGAGCTGTTTTTT.